A single sample gave rise to the 22 T cell receptor beta chains below, sequenced in a study of T cell responses to AZD1222 COVID-19 vaccine. Libraries were prepared by immunoSEQ multiplex PCR; TCRdb keeps only in-frame clonotypes and omits some of them. The table has about 150,000 clones, around 89% seen once. Sequencing used peripheral blood, obtained on day 0 of AZD1222 vaccination. These receptors all come from an adult in good health.

The rearrangement links TRBV28 to TRBJ2-7; the match to TRBD2 covers 12 bases. After removal of 2 bases from V and 6 bases from J, the junction contained 8 bases not matched to a gene. CDR1 and CDR2 (germline): MDHEN, SYDVKM. The CDR3 totals 16 residues. DNA of the CDR3: TGTGCCAGCAGTTTAAGTGTCCCGGGACTAGCGGGCGAGCAGTACTTC. Translated: CASSLSVPGLAGEQYF.

The J gene is TRBJ2-7, the V gene TRBV2, with D maybe TRBD2 (6 bases). There are 13 residues in the CDR3. Trimming pared 3 bases from V and 5 bases from J, leaving 11 bases between. Per germline, CDR1 SNHLY and CDR2 FYNNEI. The DNA for the CDR3 is TGTGCCAGCAGTGACGCCAGGGAGGACGAGCAGTACTTC. Its translation: CASSDAREDEQYF.

This clone has just a few counts. The chain is built from TRBV25-1 and TRBJ1-1, with D perhaps matching TRBD1 (6 bases). This CDR3 is built from 15 residues. CDR1 and CDR2 (germline): MGHDK, SYGVNS. V lost 4 bases, J lost 4 bases, and 16 bases lay in between. The CDR3 nucleotides are TGTGCCAGCAGTGGACCAGGGGCGGATCGCACTGAAGCTTTCTTT. Translation gives CASSGPGADRTEAFF.

The chain carries TRBV27 and TRBJ1-6; 9 bases match TRBD1. Germline V gene sequence: CDR1 MNHEY, CDR2 SMNVEV (reference sequence). V dropped 0 bases and J dropped 15; count of bases not matched to a gene: 9. The CDR3 sequence is 15 residues long. CDR3 bases: TGTGCCAGCAGTTTATCTTCGGGACAGGGAGGGTTCCTCCACTTT. As protein: CASSLSSGQGGFLHF.

This chain connects TRBV14 to TRBJ1-2; no clear D. The CDR3 loop spans 15 amino acids. Germline loops: CDR1 SGHDN, CDR2 FVKESK. V lost 1 base to trimming and J lost 7 bases, with 16 bases between them. The CDR3 loop reads CASSQVSYDMRGYTF. The CDR3, as DNA: TGTGCCAGCAGCCAAGTCTCGTATGACATGCGTGGCTACACCTTC.

This CDR3 is CASSQSGNNQPQHF. The DNA for the CDR3 is TGTGCCAGCAGCCAATCAGGGAACAATCAGCCCCAGCATTTT. The rearrangement uses TRBV3-1 (or the pseudogene TRBV3-2) and TRBJ1-5, with D tentatively TRBD1 (5 bases). V was trimmed by 2 bases and J by 3 bases, leaving 8 bases between them. Germline CDR1 reads LGHDT; CDR2 reads YNNKEL (reference sequence). This CDR3 is 14 amino acids long.

The chain recombines TRBV5-1 with TRBJ2-2; no clear D gene. CDR1 is SGHRS, CDR2 YFSETQ, per germline. The CDR3 totals 13 residues. V shed 0 bases and J shed 7 bases, with 7 bases lying between them. In nucleotides, the CDR3 is TGCGCCAGCAGCTTGGCCGGTGGCGGGGAGCTGTTTTTT. Its protein is CASSLAGGGELFF.

V usage is TRBV7-3 and J usage is TRBJ2-7; the D is unclear. Germline loops: CDR1 SGHTA, CDR2 FQGTGA. The CDR3 sequence is 15 residues long. Deletions cut 2 bases from V and 2 bases from J, with 13 bases between. The CDR3 coding sequence is TGTGCCAGCAGCTTATATCCCTCGACTCCCTACGAGCAGTACTTC. The encoded protein is CASSLYPSTPYEQYF. Supplemented by reference TRBV7-3 and TRBJ2-7, the full variable domain reads GAGVSQTPSNKVTEKGKYVELRCDPISGHTALYWYRQSLGQGPEFLIYFQGTGAADDSGLPNDRFFAVRPEGSVSTLKIQRTERGDSAVYLCASSLYPSTPYEQYFGPGTRLTVT.

The chain combines TRBV6-5 with TRBJ2-6; no clear D gene. This CDR3 is built from 14 residues. V was cut by 6 bases and J by 4 bases, with 10 bases left in between. Germline loops: CDR1 MNHEY, CDR2 SVGAGI. The CDR3 loop reads CASRMNFGANVLTF. CDR3 sequence (DNA): TGTGCCAGCAGGATGAATTTCGGGGCCAACGTCCTGACTTTC.

This chain joins TRBV21-1 and TRBJ2-1. TRBV21-1 is deemed a pseudogene. The CDR3 contains 12 residues. The CDR3 reads CASSKEGYEQFF. CDR3 nucleotide sequence: TGTGCCAGCAGCAAAGAAGGTTATGAGCAGTTCTTC.

This chain connects TRBV11-3 to TRBJ2-1; D is ambiguous. V shed 5 bases and J shed 4 bases, with 12 bases lying between them. CDR1 is SGHNT and CDR2 is YENEEA in the germline V gene. The CDR3 covers 14 residues. The CDR3: CASSLGAAYNEQFF. In DNA, the CDR3 is TGTGCCAGCAGCCTCGGTGCTGCTTACAATGAGCAGTTCTTC.

V is TRBV6-5 and J is TRBJ2-3; D not resolved. From germline, CDR1 is MNHEY and CDR2 SVGAGI. Between the trimmed V and J ends, which lost 7 bases and 1 base, there was a span of 3 bases. The CDR3 contains 11 residues. The CDR3 DNA is TGTGCCAGCACCCGCACAGATACGCAGTATTTT. This sequence encodes CASTRTDTQYF.

The V call is TRBV2, the J call TRBJ1-1; D is possibly TRBD1 (6 bases). This CDR3 contains 15 residues. Per germline, CDR1 SNHLY and CDR2 FYNNEI. Trimming left V 3 bases short and J 5 bases short, with 16 bases between. The CDR3 loop is CASSDKQGLQTEAFF. Written as DNA, the CDR3 is TGTGCCAGCAGTGACAAACAGGGTTTACAGACTGAAGCTTTCTTT.

The rearrangement links TRBV4-2 to TRBJ2-1; 10 bases agree with TRBD2. The length of the CDR3 is 17 residues. Trimming took 1 base from V and 7 from J; bases not matched to a gene: 10. Germline-derived CDR1 and CDR2 are LGHNA and YNFKEQ. The CDR3 loop is CASSQVASGRSWNEQFF. The CDR3 DNA reads TGTGCCAGCAGCCAAGTGGCTAGCGGGAGAAGTTGGAATGAGCAGTTCTTC.

V and J are TRBV12-3 or TRBV12-4 and TRBJ2-2; D gene ambiguous. Trimming left V 3 bases short and J 6 bases short, with 5 bases between. CDR3 length: 12 amino acids. CDR3 sequence reads: CASSFSSGELFF. The CDR3 DNA follows: TGTGCCAGCAGTTTTTCCTCCGGGGAGCTGTTTTTT.

The chain employs TRBV2 and TRBJ1-4; D not resolved. V was shortened by 6 bases and J by 7 bases, with 15 bases between the two germline ends. The CDR3 has 14 amino acids. Germline V gene lookup returns CDR1 SNHLY and CDR2 FYNNEI. The CDR3 DNA reads as TGTGCCAGCAGAACCTTGGACGCCCGTGAAAAACTGTTTTTT. It codes for CASRTLDAREKLFF. The complete variable domain, with remaining parts taken from reference TRBV2 and TRBJ1-4, reads EPEVTQTPSHQVTQMGQEVILRCVPISNHLYFYWYRQILGQKVEFLVSFYNNEISEKSEIFDDQFSVERPDGSNFTLKIRSTKLEDSAMYFCASRTLDAREKLFFGSGTQLSVL.

The rearrangement uses TRBV6-5 and TRBJ2-2; D unclear. There are 16 residues in the CDR3. The V gene lost 2 bases and the J gene lost 1 base, with 11 bases spanning the gap. From germline, CDR1 is MNHEY and CDR2 SVGAGI. The CDR3 bases are TGTGCCAGCAGTTACGTCCCGGGTGTGAACACCGGGGAGCTGTTTTTT. The encoded protein is CASSYVPGVNTGELFF.

A single count supports this clone. The gene calls are TRBV30 and TRBJ1-3; no firm D call. Germline loops: CDR1 GTSNPN, CDR2 SVGIG (reference sequence). V gave up 4 bases and J gave up 0 bases, with 1 base separating them. This CDR3 has 11 residues. As DNA, the CDR3 is TGTGCCTGGAACTCTGGAAACACCATATATTTT. Translating gives CAWNSGNTIYF. The full variable domain, its missing parts supplied by reference TRBV30 and TRBJ1-3, is SQTIHQWPATLVQPVGSPLSLECTVEGTSNPNLYWYRQAAGRGLQLLFYSVGIGQISSEVPQNLSASRPQDRQFILSSKKLLLSDSGFYLCAWNSGNTIYFGEGSWLTVV.

The V gene is TRBV6-5, the J gene TRBJ1-1; D uncertain. The CDR3 length is 13 residues. The germline gives CDR1 MNHEY, CDR2 SVGAGI. V lost 6 bases, J lost 7 bases, and 15 bases lay in between. CDR3: CASSHIGSSEAFF. In DNA form, the CDR3 reads TGTGCCAGCAGCCACATCGGAAGTAGTGAAGCTTTCTTT.

V usage is TRBV30 and J usage is TRBJ2-5; 7 positions match TRBD1. The CDR3 totals 15 residues. With V trimmed by 3 bases and J by 6 bases, 13 bases remained unmatched. CDR1 GTSNPN and CDR2 SVGIG come from the germline V gene (reference sequence). The CDR3 spells CAWSSQLGQFKTQYF. The CDR3 DNA is TGTGCCTGGAGCTCTCAACTGGGACAGTTTAAGACCCAGTACTTC.

This chain links TRBV2 with TRBJ2-7; 10 positions agree with TRBD1. In germline, CDR1 is SNHLY, CDR2 FYNNEI. V lost 7 bases and J lost 4; bases outside the gene matches: 10. CDR3 length: 15 amino acids. As DNA, the CDR3 is TGTGCCAGCACCATAAGCTGGGACAGGGGTTACGAGCAGTACTTC. It is translated as CASTISWDRGYEQYF. Using reference TRBV2 and TRBJ2-7 for the parts outside the CDR3, the full variable domain is EPEVTQTPSHQVTQMGQEVILRCVPISNHLYFYWYRQILGQKVEFLVSFYNNEISEKSEIFDDQFSVERPDGSNFTLKIRSTKLEDSAMYFCASTISWDRGYEQYFGPGTRLTVT.

This clone was counted a single time. The chain joins TRBV11-2 to TRBJ2-3, with 7 positions matching TRBD2. Per the germline V gene, CDR1 is SGHAT and CDR2 is FQNNGV. V trimming: 5 bases; J trimming: 2 bases; junction bases outside the gene matches: 7. The CDR3 is 15 amino acids. DNA for the CDR3: TGTGCCAGCAGCCCTGGGAGGGACTTCACAGATACGCAGTATTTT. Amino acids: CASSPGRDFTDTQYF.